This T cell receptor (beta chain) stems from a study of blood T cell repertoires in COVID-19. Trimming left V 4 bases short and J 4 bases short, with 10 bases between. There are 12 residues in the CDR3. Germline values: CDR1 SQVTM, CDR2 ANQGSEA. Data came from immunoSEQ multiplex PCR; TCRdb stores just in-frame clones and leaves some out. The table lists more than 200,000 clones, approximately 91% of them singletons. The sequence derives from a woman in her sixties with acute or convalescent COVID-19. The gene calls are TRBV29-1 and TRBJ1-2, with D unresolved. Sequencing was carried out using peripheral blood. The DNA of the CDR3 is TGCAGCGTTGGGTCGGGTTCCTATGGCTACACCTTC. Amino acid sequence: CSVGSGSYGYTF.